The 21 T cell receptor beta chains listed next were all sequenced from one sample in a study of response to subunit inactivated influenza vaccine. TCRdb ran MiXCR on the RT-PCR reads and lists one entry per CDR3 protein. Seen here are approximately 700,000 distinct CDR3 sequences, roughly 13% observed once, and the top ten hold around 7%. The source material was PBMCs from blood, sampled 14 to 15 days before vaccination. The receptors were sampled from a man aged 45-65 years who received an inactivated influenza vaccine.

This clonotype was seen at least ten times. At one end the junction does not follow the germline gene, possibly because of a read error. The CDR3 loop is CASSQGTSGQETQYF. In DNA, the CDR3 is TGTGCCAGCAGCCAAGGGACTAGCGGACAAGAGACCCAGTACTTC. The chain carries TRBV5-1 and TRBJ2-5, with 11 positions matching TRBD2. The length of the CDR3 is 15 residues. CDR1 and CDR2 from the germline V gene are SGHRS and YFSETQ.

This clonotype was seen a handful of times. The chain employs TRBV5-5 and TRBJ1-2; TRBD1 matches at 7 bases. This CDR3 has 16 amino acids. V lost 3 bases to trimming and J lost 0 bases; unmatched junction nucleotides: 8. Germline V gene data show CDR1 as SGHKS and CDR2 as YYEKEE (reference sequence). The CDR3 loop reads CASSSGQALANYGYTF. The CDR3 nucleotides are TGTGCCAGCAGCTCAGGACAGGCTTTAGCTAACTATGGCTACACCTTC. Drawing the rest from reference TRBV5-5 and TRBJ1-2, the complete variable domain is DAGVTQSPTHLIKTRGQQVTLRCSPISGHKSVSWYQQVLGQGPQFIFQYYEKEERGRGNFPDRFSARQFPNYSSELNVNALLLGDSALYLCASSSGQALANYGYTFGSGTRLTVV.

This clonotype showed up just a few times. CDR3 sequence (DNA): TGTGCCAGCAGACAACAGCGGGGGGGATACAATGAGCAGTTCTTC. Translated, it gives CASRQQRGGYNEQFF. The rearrangement uses TRBV7-2 and TRBJ2-1; 10 nucleotides line up with TRBD2. The CDR3 consists of 15 residues. Looked up from germline, CDR1 is SGHTA and CDR2 is FQGNSA. V lost 6 bases and J lost 4; bases outside the gene matches: 6. Variable domain in full (rest from reference TRBV7-2 and TRBJ2-1): GAGVSQSPSNKVTEKGKDVELRCDPISGHTALYWYRQSLGQGLEFLIYFQGNSAPDKSGLPSDRFSAERTGGSVSTLTIQRTQQEDSAVYLCASRQQRGGYNEQFFGPGTRLTVL.

This clonotype was counted only a few times. J is TRBJ1-1 and V is TRBV27, with D hard to call. This CDR3 has 15 amino acids. The ends were cut back, 3 bases at V and 1 base at J, with 12 bases in the middle. Germline CDR1 and CDR2: MNHEY and SMNVEV (reference sequence). Here the CDR3 reads CASSFLGKGNTEAFF. Here the CDR3 DNA reads TGTGCCAGCAGTTTTTTGGGGAAGGGGAACACTGAAGCTTTCTTT.

This clonotype was observed at least ten times. CDR3 DNA: TGTGCCACATCCGATACAGGAGCCAATCAGCCCCAGCATTTT. It encodes CATSDTGANQPQHF. The chain employs TRBV10-3 and TRBJ1-5; possible D gene TRBD1, 5 bases. Trimming stripped 10 bases from V and 3 bases from J, with 16 bases between. The CDR3 runs 14 residues. Germline CDR1 and CDR2: ENHRY and SYGVKD.

This clonotype was counted only a few times. This sequence joins TRBV4-1 and TRBJ2-1, with 10 positions matching TRBD2. The CDR3 extends over 21 amino acids. V lost 0 bases and J lost 1; bases outside the gene matches: 15. The germline gives CDR1 MGHRA, CDR2 YSYEKL. The CDR3 is CASSQDRRNRLAGDSYNEQFF. CDR3 sequence (DNA): TGCGCCAGCAGCCAAGATCGGAGGAACAGACTAGCGGGCGATTCCTACAATGAGCAGTTCTTC.

The sample holds a few counts of this clonotype. The J gene is TRBJ1-1, the V gene TRBV29-1; D ambiguous. Germline V gives CDR1 SQVTM, CDR2 ANQGSEA. This CDR3 contains 14 residues. V lost 4 bases and J lost 0, with 12 bases in between. The CDR3 DNA sequence: TGCAGCGTTGGTGAGAAGGGCTTGAACACTGAAGCTTTCTTT. Its translation: CSVGEKGLNTEAFF.

This chain uses TRBV5-1 with TRBJ2-1, with TRBD2 as a possible D gene (6 bases). Germline CDR1 and CDR2: SGHRS and YFSETQ. CDR3 length: 15 amino acids. Trimming cost V 3 bases and J 4 bases, with 14 bases left between them. The CDR3 region is CASSSFSGQYNEQFF. The CDR3 DNA sequence: TGCGCCAGCAGCTCCTTTAGCGGCCAATACAATGAGCAGTTCTTC.

This clonotype turned up a few times. The chain combines TRBV9 with TRBJ2-1; 11 bases map to TRBD1. The CDR3 has 15 residues. J gave up 7 bases and V 4 bases, and 7 bases lay outside the gene matches. Germline V gene data show CDR1 as SGDLS and CDR2 as YYNGEE. The CDR3 sequence: CASSTGQGAQNEQFF. DNA of the CDR3: TGTGCCAGCAGCACCGGACAGGGGGCTCAGAATGAGCAGTTCTTC. Filled out from reference TRBV9 and TRBJ2-1, the complete variable domain reads DSGVTQTPKHLITATGQRVTLRCSPRSGDLSVYWYQQSLDQGLQFLIQYYNGEERAKGNILERFSAQQFPDLHSELNLSSLELGDSALYFCASSTGQGAQNEQFFGPGTRLTVL.

The rearrangement uses TRBV4-3 and TRBJ2-1; 7 bases are shared with TRBD2. Losses at the gene ends were 1 base for V and 3 bases for J; bases not matched to a gene: 3. CDR1 LGHNA and CDR2 YSLEER come from the germline V gene. This CDR3 region has 15 residues. The CDR3 nucleotides read TGCGCCAGCAGCCAAGCTCTAGCGGTCTACAATGAGCAGTTCTTC. Translated, it gives CASSQALAVYNEQFF.

This clonotype was observed a handful of times. The chain recombines TRBV7-9 with TRBJ2-3; 10 nucleotides agree with TRBD1. The CDR3 is 16 residues long. Germline V gene sequence: CDR1 SEHNR, CDR2 FQNEAQ (reference sequence). V shed 3 bases, J shed 0 bases, and the junction held 3 bases outside the gene matches. Here the CDR3 reads CASSFWTGGSTDTQYF. The CDR3 DNA reads as TGTGCCAGCAGCTTCTGGACAGGGGGTAGCACAGATACGCAGTATTTT.

This clonotype was counted a few times. The J gene is TRBJ2-7, the V gene TRBV9; 8 bases align to TRBD2. Germline assignment: CDR1 SGDLS and CDR2 YYNGEE. This CDR3 has 15 residues. After removal of 0 bases from V and 2 bases from J, the junction contained 4 bases not matched to a gene. The CDR3 is CASSVGAGDPYEQYF. The CDR3 DNA follows: TGTGCCAGCAGCGTAGGAGCGGGAGACCCCTACGAGCAGTACTTC.

This clonotype was seen many times. This chain connects TRBV4-3 to TRBJ1-6; 9 positions agree with TRBD1. Germline CDR1 reads LGHNA; CDR2 reads YSLEER. V gave up 4 bases and J gave up 8 bases; unmatched junction bases: 3. The CDR3 is 14 amino acids. In nucleotides, the CDR3 is TGCGCCAGCAGCCTACAGGGGGCTCATTCACCCCTCCACTTT. Its protein is CASSLQGAHSPLHF.

In this sample, this clonotype turned up a few times. J is TRBJ2-1 and V is TRBV4-3, with TRBD2 identical over 7 bases. This CDR3 has 15 residues. V was clipped by 0 bases and J by 6 bases; unmatched bases: 5. Germline V gene data show CDR1 as LGHNA and CDR2 as YSLEER. The DNA of the CDR3 is TGCGCCAGCAGCCAAGACAGCGGGATACTCAATGAGCAGTTCTTC. It codes for CASSQDSGILNEQFF.

This chain uses TRBV6-5 with TRBJ2-3; D is unclear. V lost 0 bases and J 5 bases, leaving 9 bases between the germline ends. This CDR3 is built from 14 residues. From germline, CDR1 is MNHEY and CDR2 SVGAGI. The CDR3 is CASSYSSRKDTQYF. The CDR3 nucleotides read TGTGCCAGCAGTTACTCCTCCCGTAAAGATACGCAGTATTTT.

This clonotype was counted at least ten times. The CDR3 spells CASSPPDRGNSPLHF. Here the CDR3 DNA reads TGTGCCAGCAGTCCACCGGACAGGGGGAACTCACCCCTCCACTTT. The chain is built from TRBV12-3 or TRBV12-4 and TRBJ1-6, with 10 bases lining up with TRBD1. There are 15 residues in the CDR3. Trimming took 5 bases from V and 10 from J; bases not matched to a gene: 8.

This clonotype appeared a few times. This rearrangement joins TRBV20-1 to TRBJ2-3, with 9 bases matching TRBD2. This CDR3 spans 15 amino acids. Germline-derived CDR1 and CDR2 are DFQATT and SNEGSKA (reference sequence). J was trimmed by 4 bases and V by 2 bases; bases with no gene match: 7. CDR3 amino acids: CSARRLAEVADTQYF. CDR3 in DNA: TGCAGTGCTAGAAGACTAGCGGAAGTTGCAGATACGCAGTATTTT.

Only a few counts were recorded for this clonotype. The junction departs from the called germline gene at one end, perhaps through a read error. The rearrangement uses TRBV20-1 and TRBJ2-1; a weak D match, TRBD2 (5 bases). Germline CDR1 is DFQATT and CDR2 is SNEGSKA (reference sequence). The CDR3 is made up of 13 amino acids. CDR3 protein: CSAHEDSSNEQFF. In DNA, the CDR3 is TGCAGTGCTCACGAGGACTCCTCCAATGAGCAGTTCTTC.

This clonotype was seen more than once but under ten times. The V call is TRBV20-1, the J call TRBJ1-2, with D perhaps matching TRBD1 (5 bases). This CDR3 comprises 14 residues. V lost 1 base and J 7 bases, leaving 16 bases between the germline ends. The germline V gene encodes CDR1 DFQATT and CDR2 SNEGSKA (reference sequence). The DNA for the CDR3 is TGCAGTGCTAGAGGGCCCCAGACAGTAACTGGCTACACCTTC. This gives the protein CSARGPQTVTGYTF.

Notes on this clonotype: With a much larger clone just one base away, this may be a read error. The rearrangement joins TRBV20-1 to TRBJ2-1; 16 positions agree with TRBD2. The CDR3 spans 19 residues. Germline assignment: CDR1 DFQATT and CDR2 SNEGSKA (reference sequence). The CDR3 loop is CCASSLGLAGGITYNEQFF. The DNA for the CDR3 is TGCTGTGCTAGTAGTTTGGGACTAGCGGGAGGGATTACCTACAATGAGCAGTTCTTC.

The chain carries TRBV28 and TRBJ2-7, with D perhaps matching TRBD2 (5 bases). Looked up from germline, CDR1 is MDHEN and CDR2 is SYDVKM. V was trimmed by 3 bases and J by 0 bases, leaving 12 bases between them. This CDR3 has 15 amino acids. CDR3 residues: CASSFWRGNSYEQYF. CDR3 sequence (DNA): TGTGCCAGCAGTTTCTGGAGAGGGAACTCCTACGAGCAGTACTTC.